What follows is one T cell receptor (beta chain) and its context. Its antigen is unidentified. A read error may produce the germline difference seen at one junction end. Tregs were sorted as CD4+CD25+CD127-/low cells. Semi-nested PCR with Nested Universal Primer A followed constant-region reverse priming of full-length variable regions. TCRdb fed the 5' RACE reads into MiXCR, producing one record per CDR3 protein. The data contain 34,000 or so distinct CDR3 sequences, 25% to 30% of them singletons. This CDR3 spans 15 amino acids. The germline CDR1 and CDR2 sequences are SGHVS and FQNEAQ. General study points: Tumor Treg TCRs overlapped most with tumor naive CD4+ cells. Whole repertoires were not studied in the larger cohort, only one V-J beta rearrangement.

This sequence was found in a female donor with breast cancer. This chain joins TRBV7-8 and TRBJ1-5; TRBD1 might be the D (5 bases). The sequencing sample was made of tumor-infiltrating Tregs sorted from the breast tumor. Written as DNA, the CDR3 is TGTGCCAGCTGCCTCAGGGTGGGAAGCAATCAGCCCCAACATTTT. This sequence encodes CASCLRVGSNQPQHF.